The 9 T cell receptor beta chains given below trace back to one sample, sequenced in a study of T cells in women clearing cervical HPV infection. Clones were read by immunoSEQ multiplex PCR, and TCRdb kept only the in-frame ones, dropping some. The sample's table shows approximately 30,000 clones. The sample taken for sequencing was blood buffy coat. These receptors were taken from a woman between 18 and 75 years old with a cervical HPV16 infection that either progressed to CIN3+ or cleared (not recorded which).

Worth noting for this clone: The read finishes 3 residues shy of the CDR3 end, and the germline J gene is used to complete it. J is TRBJ1-2 and V is TRBV20-1, with 8 positions matching TRBD1. Trimming at V came to 6 bases and at J to 4 bases, leaving 16 bases not matched to a gene. Germline CDR1 DFQATT, CDR2 SNEGSKA (reference sequence). There are 16 residues in the CDR3. The part of the CDR3 DNA that was read is TGCAGTGCACACCCGCCCCCGGGACAGGCTTCCTATGGC. Protein product: CSAHPPPGQASYG. The entire CDR3 is CSAHPPPGQASYGYTF.

Details on this clone: The read comes to an end 3 residues before the CDR3 does, leaving the germline J gene to fill in the end. The V and J genes are TRBV18 and TRBJ2-5; D call uncertain. CDR3 size: 13 residues. Deletions cut 3 bases from V and 2 bases from J, with 7 bases between. The germline gives CDR1 KGHSH, CDR2 LQKENI. This CDR3 reads CASSPLLQETQYF. CDR3 DNA (partial): TGTGCCAGCTCACCCTTACTTCAAGAGACC.

As for this clone: The read gets to within 3 residues of the CDR3 end, and the germline J gene fills in the rest. The V gene is TRBV5-1, the J gene TRBJ1-1, with D unclear. V was pared by 1 base and J by 0 bases, with 13 bases between. Germline CDR1 SGHRS, CDR2 YFSETQ. The CDR3 consists of 16 residues. The CDR3 bases that were read are TGCGCCAGCAGCTTGCCGGGGAGCCTAATGAACACTGAA. Its translation: CASSLPGSLMNTE. The entire CDR3 protein is CASSLPGSLMNTEAFF. The complete variable domain, with remaining parts taken from reference TRBV5-1 and TRBJ1-1, reads KAGVTQTPRYLIKTRGQQVTLSCSPISGHRSVSWYQQTPGQGLQFLFEYFSETQRNKGNFPGRFSGRQFSNSRSEMNVSTLELGDSALYLCASSLPGSLMNTEAFFGQGTRLTVV.

This chain's CDR3 is CSARDWQSGEKLFF. Partial CDR3 DNA: TGCAGTGCTAGAGATTGGCAGTCAGGCGAAAAG. The chain employs TRBV20-1 and TRBJ2-2; D gene ambiguous. From the germline J gene comes the end of the CDR3, since the read stops 3 residues before it. The CDR3 loop spans 14 amino acids. Germline CDR1 DFQATT, CDR2 SNEGSKA (reference sequence).

To note about this clone: The read terminates 3 residues ahead of where the CDR3 ends, so the germline J gene completes it. This sequence joins TRBV18 and TRBJ1-2; 9 bases fit TRBD1. Per the germline V gene, CDR1 is KGHSH and CDR2 is LQKENI. The CDR3 has 13 residues. CDR3 DNA, as far as it was read: TGTGCCAGCTCACGGACAGGGGCCTACGAC. This gives the protein CASSRTGAYD. In full, the CDR3 is CASSRTGAYDYTF.

Notes on this clone: The DNA ends 3 residues before the CDR3 does, and the rest of the CDR3 is filled in from the germline J gene. The chain uses TRBV6-2 or TRBV6-3 and TRBJ2-5, with D possibly matching TRBD2 (6 bases). The germline CDR1 and CDR2 sequences are MNHEY and SVGEGT. Trimming pared 4 bases from V and 5 bases from J, leaving 8 bases between. The length of the CDR3 is 12 residues. The chain's CDR3 is CASSFAGETQYF. CDR3 DNA, as far as it was read: TGTGCCAGCAGTTTTGCGGGGGAGACC.

As concerns this clone: The read comes to an end 3 residues before the CDR3 does, leaving the germline J gene to fill in the end. The chain recombines TRBV5-1 with TRBJ2-3; D is uncertain. Trimming stripped 3 bases from V and 0 bases from J, with 11 bases between. Per the germline V gene, CDR1 is SGHRS and CDR2 is YFSETQ. The CDR3 spans 15 residues. CDR3 in amino acids: CASSSEPTSTDTQYF. CDR3 DNA (partial): TGCGCCAGCAGCTCCGAACCGACTAGCACAGATACG.

About this clone: The read comes to an end 3 residues before the CDR3 does, leaving the germline J gene to fill in the end. The genes are TRBV19 and TRBJ2-3; D not resolved. Trimming shortened V by 10 bases and J by 4 bases, and 12 bases separated the two germline ends. CDR3 length equals 12 residues. The germline gives CDR1 LNHDA, CDR2 SQIVND (reference sequence). Partial CDR3 DNA: TGTGCCACATCCCCTAGATCAGATACG. Amino acid sequence: CATSPRSDT. The full CDR3 protein reads CATSPRSDTQYF. Looking up the rest from reference TRBV19 and TRBJ2-3 gives the full variable domain: DGGITQSPKYLFRKEGQNVTLSCEQNLNHDAMYWYRQDPGQGLRLIYYSQIVNDFQKGDIAEGYSVSREKKESFPLTVTSAQKNPTAFYLCATSPRSDTQYFGPGTRLTVL.

Partial CDR3 DNA: TGTGCCAGCTCAAGCTCCAGCGGGGGGGCCAAGTATGAG. It translates to CASSSSSGGAKYE. The CDR3 as a whole reads CASSSSSGGAKYEQFF. This chain connects TRBV18 to TRBJ2-1; the match to TRBD2 covers 10 bases. The CDR3 end falls 3 residues outside the read, so it is completed with the germline J gene. The CDR3 extends over 16 amino acids. Germline CDR1 is KGHSH and CDR2 is LQKENI. The V and J ends lost 5 bases and 8 bases, in that order; junction bases with no gene match: 12.